The present T cell receptor (beta chain) was sequenced within a study of blood T cell repertoires in COVID-19 (dated by TCRdb to 2018 to 2021). About the study as a whole: Collaborator samples came from the United States, Italy and Spain and covered acute and convalescent phases of COVID-19. Where available, HLA class I and class II types were obtained from metadata supplied by the sample provider rather than from assay-based typing. A freely available public database, intended as a resource for researchers studying the immune response to SARS-CoV-2, is where the repertoires were released. The prospective study material was composed of cDNA or gDNA derived from T cells, B-cell-depleted T cells, or PBMCs. The sample metadata nearly always contained a de-identified subject ID, COVID-19 status, age in years and sex. Samples came from the ongoing ImmuneRACE study (first 160 participants) plus 1,254 subjects from 6 global collaborators. The dataset comprised deeply sampled blood TCRbeta repertoires from subjects exposed to, actively infected with, or recovered from COVID-19.

As for this clone: It has no known antigen specificity. Base qualities are not at hand, and no much larger clone is one base apart.

Participants in the prospective study were aged roughly 18 to 89 years, lived in about two dozen United States geographic areas, and enrolled through a virtual design. Cohort assignment in the prospective study relied on participant-reported clinical history from a screening survey and a study questionnaire. Each participant in the prospective study had whole blood, serum and a nasopharyngeal or oropharyngeal swab collected by mobile phlebotomists. Prospective study participants could optionally give additional blood draws and questionnaires over an approximately two-month period. Before DNA extraction, blood samples from the prospective study were shipped at room temperature or frozen. Overall results and qualifications from the work: The amount of clinical and demographic metadata varied by source and participant and was provided uncurated.

The immunoSEQ Assay, a bias-controlled multiplex PCR, was used to amplify TCRbeta CDR3 regions from genomic DNA. The paper's processing steps were these. Within the assay, amplification of reference gene primers was used to estimate how many nucleated cells each sample contained. To quantify the absolute abundance of each unique TCRbeta CDR3 rearrangement, sequence reads were collapsed and filtered. Productive Simpson clonality was computed per sample as the square root of Simpson's diversity index over productive rearrangements. Entries here come from immuneACCESS through TCRdb and include only in-frame sequences with V and J called. Some clones fail to appear in such tables; in the studies checked, an unresolved V gene covers under half of the shortfall, and the cause of the remainder is unknown. That table gives V, J and clone size, and the DNA gave D and trimming. The sample records 200,000 to 250,000 clones, approximately 86% of which are singletons. The ten largest clones take up 3% to 4% of the sample.

The CDR3 holds 19 amino acids from the cysteine to the phenylalanine. CDR3 DNA only is kept here, 57 bases in frame from base 1. CDR1 is given as LGHDT and CDR2 as YNNKEL, both from the germline V gene (reference sequence). V lost 4 bases and J lost 3 bases, and the count of bases not matched to a germline gene is 15. This sequence was found in a woman between 40 and 50 years old with acute COVID-19. Sequencing was done on a sample of PBMCs or T cells enriched from blood (not recorded which). The chain joins TRBV3-1 (or the pseudogene TRBV3-2) to TRBJ2-1; 10 central bases correspond to TRBD2. The DNA reads TGTGCCAGCAGCCCCATTGGGGCTAGCGGGAGAATCCTCTACAATGAGCAGTTCTTC. Its translation reads: CASSPIGASGRILYNEQFF.